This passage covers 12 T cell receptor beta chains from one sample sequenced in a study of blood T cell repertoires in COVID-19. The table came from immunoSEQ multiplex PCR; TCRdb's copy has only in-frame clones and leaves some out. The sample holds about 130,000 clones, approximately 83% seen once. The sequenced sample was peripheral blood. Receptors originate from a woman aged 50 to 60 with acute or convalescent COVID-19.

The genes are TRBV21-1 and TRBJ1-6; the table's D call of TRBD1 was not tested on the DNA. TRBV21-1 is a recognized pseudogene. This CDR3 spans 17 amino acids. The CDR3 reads CASSKDRTQEYNSPLHF. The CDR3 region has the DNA TGTGCCAGCAGCAAAGATAGGACACAAGAGTATAATTCACCCCTCCACTTT.

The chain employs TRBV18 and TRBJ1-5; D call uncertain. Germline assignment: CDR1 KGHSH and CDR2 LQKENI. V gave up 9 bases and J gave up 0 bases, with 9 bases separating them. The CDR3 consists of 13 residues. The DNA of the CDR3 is TGTGCCAGTAGGGAGGATAGCAATCAGCCCCAGCATTTT. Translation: CASREDSNQPQHF.

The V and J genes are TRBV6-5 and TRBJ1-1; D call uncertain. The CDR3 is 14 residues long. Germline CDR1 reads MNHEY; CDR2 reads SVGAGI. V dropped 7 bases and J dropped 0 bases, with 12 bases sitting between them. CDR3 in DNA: TGTGCCAGCAATAGCGGGAGAATGAACACTGAAGCTTTCTTT. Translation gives CASNSGRMNTEAFF.

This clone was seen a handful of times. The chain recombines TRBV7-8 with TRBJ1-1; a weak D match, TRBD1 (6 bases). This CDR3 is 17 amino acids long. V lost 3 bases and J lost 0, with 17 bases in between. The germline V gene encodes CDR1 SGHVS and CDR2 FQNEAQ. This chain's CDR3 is CASSLAGAFGLNTEAFF. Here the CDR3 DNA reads TGTGCCAGCAGCTTGGCAGGGGCTTTCGGGCTGAACACTGAAGCTTTCTTT.

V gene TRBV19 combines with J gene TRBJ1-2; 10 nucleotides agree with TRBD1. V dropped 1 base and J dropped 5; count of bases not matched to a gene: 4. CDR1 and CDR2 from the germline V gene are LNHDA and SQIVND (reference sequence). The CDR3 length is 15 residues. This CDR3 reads CASSIGTGGSYGYTF. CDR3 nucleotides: TGTGCCAGTAGTATAGGGACAGGGGGTTCTTATGGCTACACCTTC.

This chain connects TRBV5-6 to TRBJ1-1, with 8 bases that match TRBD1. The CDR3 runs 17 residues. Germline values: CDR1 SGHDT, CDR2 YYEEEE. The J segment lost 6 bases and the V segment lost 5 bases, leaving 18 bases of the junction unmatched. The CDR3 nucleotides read TGTGCCAGCAGGTACTCCGGGACAGGTCGCTCCGGCTCTGAAGCTTTCTTT. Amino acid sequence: CASRYSGTGRSGSEAFF.

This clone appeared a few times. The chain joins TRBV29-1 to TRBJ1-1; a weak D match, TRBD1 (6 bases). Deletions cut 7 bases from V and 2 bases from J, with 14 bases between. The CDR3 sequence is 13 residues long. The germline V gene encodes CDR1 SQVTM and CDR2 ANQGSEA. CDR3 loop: CSGLRQVNTEAFF. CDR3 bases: TGCAGCGGACTACGACAGGTTAACACTGAAGCTTTCTTT.

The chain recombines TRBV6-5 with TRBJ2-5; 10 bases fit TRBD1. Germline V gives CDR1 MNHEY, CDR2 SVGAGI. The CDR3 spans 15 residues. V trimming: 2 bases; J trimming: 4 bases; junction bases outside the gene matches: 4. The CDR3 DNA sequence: TGTGCCAGCAGTTACGTGACAGGGGGCTCAGAGACCCAGTACTTC. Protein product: CASSYVTGGSETQYF.

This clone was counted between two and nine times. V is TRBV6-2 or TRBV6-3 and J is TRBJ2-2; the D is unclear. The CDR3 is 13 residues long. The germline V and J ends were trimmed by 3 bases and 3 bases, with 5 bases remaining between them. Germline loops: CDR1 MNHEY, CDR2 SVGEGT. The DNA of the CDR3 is TGTGCCAGCAGTTATACTTACACCGGGGAGCTGTTTTTT. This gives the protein CASSYTYTGELFF.

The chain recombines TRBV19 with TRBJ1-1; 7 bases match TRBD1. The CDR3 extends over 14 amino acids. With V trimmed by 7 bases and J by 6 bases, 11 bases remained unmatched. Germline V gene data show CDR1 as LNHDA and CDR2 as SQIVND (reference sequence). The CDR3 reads CASTESTGRSEAFF. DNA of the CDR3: TGTGCCAGTACGGAGTCGACAGGGCGCTCTGAAGCTTTCTTT.

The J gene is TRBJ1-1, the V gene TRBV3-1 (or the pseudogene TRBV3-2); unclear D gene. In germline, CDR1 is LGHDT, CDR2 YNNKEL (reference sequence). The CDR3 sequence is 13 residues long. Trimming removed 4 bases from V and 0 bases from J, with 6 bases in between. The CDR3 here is CASSRRVNTEAFF. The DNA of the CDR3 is TGTGCCAGCAGCCGACGGGTGAACACTGAAGCTTTCTTT.

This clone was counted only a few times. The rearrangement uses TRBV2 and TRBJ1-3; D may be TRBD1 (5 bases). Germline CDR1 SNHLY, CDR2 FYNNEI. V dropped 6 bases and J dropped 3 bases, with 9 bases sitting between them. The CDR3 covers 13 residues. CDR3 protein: CASSGDFGNTIYF. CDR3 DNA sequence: TGTGCCAGCAGCGGGGACTTTGGAAACACCATATATTTT.